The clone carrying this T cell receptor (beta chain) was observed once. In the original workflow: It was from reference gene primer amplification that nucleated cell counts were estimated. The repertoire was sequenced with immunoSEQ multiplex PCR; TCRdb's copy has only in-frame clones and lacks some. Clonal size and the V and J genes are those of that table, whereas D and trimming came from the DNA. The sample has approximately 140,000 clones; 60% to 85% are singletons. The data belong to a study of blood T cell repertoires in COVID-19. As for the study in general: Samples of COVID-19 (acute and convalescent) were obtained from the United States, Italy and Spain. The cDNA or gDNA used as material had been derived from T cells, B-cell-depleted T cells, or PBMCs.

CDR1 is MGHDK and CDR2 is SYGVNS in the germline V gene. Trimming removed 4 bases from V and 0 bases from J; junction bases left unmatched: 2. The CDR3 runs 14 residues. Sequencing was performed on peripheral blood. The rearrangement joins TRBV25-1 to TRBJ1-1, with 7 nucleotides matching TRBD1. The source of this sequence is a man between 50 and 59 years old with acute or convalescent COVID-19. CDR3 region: CASSVTGMNTEAFF. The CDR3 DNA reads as TGTGCCAGCAGTGTGACAGGGATGAACACTGAAGCTTTCTTT.